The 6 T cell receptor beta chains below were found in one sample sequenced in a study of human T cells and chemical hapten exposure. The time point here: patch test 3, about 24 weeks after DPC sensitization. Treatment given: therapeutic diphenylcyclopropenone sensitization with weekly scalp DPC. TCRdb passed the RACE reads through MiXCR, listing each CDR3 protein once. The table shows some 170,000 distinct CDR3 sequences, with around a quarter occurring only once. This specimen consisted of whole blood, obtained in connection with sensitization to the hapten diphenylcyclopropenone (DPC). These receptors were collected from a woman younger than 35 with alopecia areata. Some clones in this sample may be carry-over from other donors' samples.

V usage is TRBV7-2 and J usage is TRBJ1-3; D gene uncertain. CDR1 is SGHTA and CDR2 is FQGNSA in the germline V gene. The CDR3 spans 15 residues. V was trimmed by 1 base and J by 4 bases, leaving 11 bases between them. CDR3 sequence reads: CASSLVALGGNTIYF. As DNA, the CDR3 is TGTGCCAGCAGCTTAGTGGCGTTGGGGGGAAACACCATATATTTT.

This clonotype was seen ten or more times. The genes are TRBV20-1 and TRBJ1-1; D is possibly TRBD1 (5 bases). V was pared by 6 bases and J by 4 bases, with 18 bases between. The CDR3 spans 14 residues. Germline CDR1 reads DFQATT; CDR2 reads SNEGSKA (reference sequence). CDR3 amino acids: CSAGRDGKSTEAFF. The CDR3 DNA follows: TGCAGTGCGGGGAGGGACGGCAAGTCCACTGAAGCTTTCTTT.

CDR3 coding DNA: TGCAGTGCTAGAGCGGGACTAGCGGCATGGTCCGGGGAGCTGTTTTTT. Its translation is CSARAGLAAWSGELFF. V and J are TRBV20-1 and TRBJ2-2; 11 bases are shared with TRBD2. Germline CDR1 DFQATT, CDR2 SNEGSKA (reference sequence). The CDR3 length is 16 residues. Unmatched junction bases numbered 7, after V lost 1 base and J lost 6 bases.

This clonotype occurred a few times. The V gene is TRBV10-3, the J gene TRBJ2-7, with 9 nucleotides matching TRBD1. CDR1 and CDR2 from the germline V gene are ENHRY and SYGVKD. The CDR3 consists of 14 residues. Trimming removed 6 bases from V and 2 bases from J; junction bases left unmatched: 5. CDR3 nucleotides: TGTGCCATCAGCCACGGGACAGGGACCTACGAGCAGTACTTC. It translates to CAISHGTGTYEQYF.

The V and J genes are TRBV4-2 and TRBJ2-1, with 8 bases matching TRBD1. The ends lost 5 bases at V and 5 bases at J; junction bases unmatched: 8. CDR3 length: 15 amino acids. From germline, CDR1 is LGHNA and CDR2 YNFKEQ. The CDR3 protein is CASSFQDRAHNEQFF. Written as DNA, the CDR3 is TGTGCCAGCAGCTTTCAGGACAGGGCCCACAATGAGCAGTTCTTC.

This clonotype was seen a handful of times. This chain's CDR3 is CASSTSGGTYNEQFF. CDR3 DNA sequence: TGTGCCAGCAGCACAAGCGGGGGGACCTACAATGAGCAGTTCTTC. The chain has TRBV7-6 and TRBJ2-1; TRBD2 agrees at 9 bases. The germline V gene has CDR1 SGHVS and CDR2 FNYEAQ. Trimming took 5 bases from V and 2 from J; bases not matched to a gene: 4. The CDR3 loop spans 15 amino acids.